This record looks at one TCR beta chain sequence and its context. The data belong to a study of radiotherapy plus CTLA-4 blockade in lung cancer. Ipilimumab-mediated CTLA-4 blockade plus focal radiation was given to patients having chemo-refractory metastatic non-small-cell lung cancer. Assay: immunoSEQ multiplex PCR; the TCRdb copy retains only in-frame clones and omits some. This table has roughly 88,000 clones, about 83% appearing once. This material consisted of peripheral blood, taken from a patient treated with radiotherapy plus ipilimumab. The TCR was taken from a human donor with non-small cell lung cancer who had stable disease on radiotherapy plus ipilimumab.

Here the CDR3 reads CASSLDGGAGKTQYF. CDR3 nucleotide sequence: TGTGCCAGCAGCTTAGACGGGGGGGCCGGAAAGACCCAGTACTTC. This chain uses TRBV7-2 with TRBJ2-5, with 8 bases aligning to TRBD2. The junction had 7 bases not matched to a gene; V was cut back by 1 base and J by 6 bases. The CDR3 length is 15 residues. Germline CDR1 is SGHTA and CDR2 is FQGNSA.